This TCR beta chain originates from a study of blood T cell repertoires in COVID-19. Background on the study: In each case, the material was cDNA or gDNA derived from T cells, B-cell-depleted T cells, or PBMCs.

The table came from immunoSEQ multiplex PCR; TCRdb's copy has only in-frame clones and leaves some out. The sample holds approximately 290,000 clones; 75% to 95% are singletons and the top ten take 0.95% to 1.2%. The germline V gene has CDR1 MNHEY and CDR2 SMNVEV (reference sequence). The ends were cut back, 3 bases at V and 4 bases at J, with 14 bases in the middle. This CDR3 region has 15 residues. Sequenced: PBMCs or T cells enriched from blood (not recorded which). This rearrangement joins TRBV27 to TRBJ2-3, with TRBD2 as a possible D gene (6 bases). The TCR was taken from a woman under 40 who had recovered from COVID-19. The CDR3 is CASSLGRGGADTQYF. In DNA form, the CDR3 reads TGTGCCAGCAGTTTGGGACGCGGCGGGGCAGATACGCAGTATTTT.